These 8 T cell receptor beta chains came from one sample sequenced in a study of prognosis after radiotherapy for stage I lung cancer. Starting from genomic DNA, TCR beta CDR3 was amplified through two-round multiplex PCR. First-round PCR amplification was performed with primers specific to each TRBV and TRBJ gene. In TCRdb, the multiplex PCR reads were re-called with MiXCR into one record per CDR3 protein. Seen here are some 15,000 distinct CDR3 sequences, about a quarter observed once, and the top ten hold 10% to 13%. The material sequenced was PBMCs, taken before or after stereotactic body radiation therapy (not recorded which). These receptors were obtained from a donor over 45 with non-small cell lung cancer.

This clonotype showed up many times. V is TRBV6-2 or TRBV6-3 and J is TRBJ2-7; 10 bases line up with TRBD2. The germline CDR1 and CDR2 sequences are MNHEY and SVGEGT. The CDR3 has 17 residues. Trimming cost V 1 base and J 1 base; bases outside gene matches: 7. The CDR3 is CASSYWGSSGGSYEQYF. In DNA form, the CDR3 reads TGTGCCAGCAGTTACTGGGGGTCTAGCGGGGGATCCTACGAGCAGTACTTC.

This clonotype was recorded many times. The V and J genes are TRBV29-1 and TRBJ2-5, with D perhaps TRBD1 or TRBD2 (5 bases each). The ends were cut back, 7 bases at V and 5 bases at J, with 14 bases in the middle. This CDR3 comprises 12 residues. Germline values: CDR1 SQVTM, CDR2 ANQGSEA. CDR3 protein: CSATTGTETQYF. CDR3 nucleotide sequence: TGCAGCGCAACAACCGGGACGGAGACCCAGTACTTC. The variable domain in full, with the rest retrieved from reference TRBV29-1 and TRBJ2-5, is SAVISQKPSRDICQRGTSLTIQCQVDSQVTMMFWYRQQPGQSLTLIATANQGSEATYESGFVIDKFPISRPNLTFSTLTVSNMSPEDSSIYLCSATTGTETQYFGPGTRLLVL.

On this clonotype itself: A far larger clone is a single base away, which makes a read error likely. The rearrangement joins TRBV28 to TRBJ2-6, with a tentative D call TRBD1 (6 bases). In germline, CDR1 is MDHEN, CDR2 SYDVKM. The CDR3 is 17 residues long. V was pared by 10 bases and J by 0 bases, with 19 bases between. CDR3 protein: CATSRTVTLSGANVLTF. Written as DNA, the CDR3 is TGTGCCACTTCTCGGACAGTGACCCTCTCTGGGGCCAACGTCCTGACTTTC.

This clonotype occurred many times. The CDR3 DNA sequence: TGTGCCAGCAGAACGACCACCGGGACAAAGTTGCATCAGCCCCAGCATTTT. Translated: CASRTTTGTKLHQPQHF. This chain joins TRBV6-1 and TRBJ1-5; D is perhaps TRBD1 (6 bases). Germline CDR1 reads MNHNS; CDR2 reads SASEGT. Trimming stripped 6 bases from V and 5 bases from J, with 23 bases between. The CDR3 length is 17 residues.

The chain joins TRBV28 to TRBJ2-7; 12 bases align to TRBD1. The CDR3 loop spans 15 amino acids. Germline V gene data show CDR1 as MDHEN and CDR2 as SYDVKM. The CDR3 bases are TGTGAAAGCAGTTTTGGGACAGGGGGCACTTACGAGCAGTACTTC. Translation gives CESSFGTGGTYEQYF.

About this clonotype itself: One end of the junction fails to match germline, which may point to a read error. This chain uses TRBV28 with TRBJ1-4, with a tentative D call TRBD1 (6 bases). Germline V gives CDR1 MDHEN, CDR2 SYDVKM. The CDR3 length is 17 residues. DNA of the CDR3: TGTGCCAGCAGTTTATTTGTGTCGTGGGGGCTGAGGGGAAAACTGCTTTTT. Encoded protein: CASSLFVSWGLRGKLLF.

In the case of this clonotype: A much larger clone lies a single base off, so this may be a read error. V and J are TRBV28 and TRBJ1-2; D perhaps matches TRBD1 (5 bases). The CDR3 runs to 16 residues. Looked up from germline, CDR1 is MDHEN and CDR2 is SYDVKM. V was pared by 6 bases and J by 2 bases, with 19 bases between. The CDR3 sequence: CASRCRGGWGNYGYTF. DNA for the CDR3: TGTGCCAGCAGGTGCCGGGGGGGATGGGGCAACTATGGCTACACCTTC.

This clonotype was seen many times. This clone may be a read error of a much larger clone one base away. J is TRBJ2-7 and V is TRBV2; TRBD1 matches 7 bases. Germline assignment: CDR1 SNHLY and CDR2 FYNNEI. CDR3 size: 14 residues. The CDR3 region is CASSVQGSFYEQCF. The CDR3 DNA is TGTGCCAGCAGTGTACAGGGGAGTTTTTACGAGCAGTGCTTC.